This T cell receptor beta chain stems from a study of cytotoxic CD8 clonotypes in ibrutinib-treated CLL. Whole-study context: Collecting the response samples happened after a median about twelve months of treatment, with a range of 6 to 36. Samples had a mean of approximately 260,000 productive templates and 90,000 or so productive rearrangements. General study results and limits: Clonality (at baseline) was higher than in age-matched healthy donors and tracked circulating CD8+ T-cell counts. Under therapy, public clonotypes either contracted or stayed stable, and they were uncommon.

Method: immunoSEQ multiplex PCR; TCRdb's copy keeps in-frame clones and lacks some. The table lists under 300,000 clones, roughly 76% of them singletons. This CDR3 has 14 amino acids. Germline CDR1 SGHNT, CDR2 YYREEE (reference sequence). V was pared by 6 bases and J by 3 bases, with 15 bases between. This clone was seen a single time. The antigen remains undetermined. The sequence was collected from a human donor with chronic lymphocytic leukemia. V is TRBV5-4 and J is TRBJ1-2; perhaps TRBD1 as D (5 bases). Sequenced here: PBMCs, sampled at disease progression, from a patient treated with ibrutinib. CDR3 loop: CASTIEGPYYGYTF. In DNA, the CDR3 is TGTGCCAGCACGATCGAGGGGCCCTACTATGGCTACACCTTC.